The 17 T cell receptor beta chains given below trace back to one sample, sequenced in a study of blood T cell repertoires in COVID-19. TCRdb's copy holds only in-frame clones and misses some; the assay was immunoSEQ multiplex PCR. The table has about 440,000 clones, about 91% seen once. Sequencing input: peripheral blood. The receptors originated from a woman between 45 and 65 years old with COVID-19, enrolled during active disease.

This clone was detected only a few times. CDR3 coding DNA: TGTGCCAGCAGTTACGGGCGCCGGGGTTCACCCCTCCACTTT. Translating it yields CASSYGRRGSPLHF. The rearrangement joins TRBV6-5 to TRBJ1-6; D gene unclear. Between the trimmed V and J ends, which lost 2 bases and 9 bases, there was a span of 11 bases. Per germline, CDR1 MNHEY and CDR2 SVGAGI. The CDR3 length is 14 residues.

In DNA form, the CDR3 reads TGTGCCTGGAGTAAACAGGGAATGTCCTACAATGAGCAGTTCTTC. Translated, it gives CAWSKQGMSYNEQFF. The chain combines TRBV30 with TRBJ2-1, with a weak D call TRBD1 (6 bases). The V end lost 2 bases, the J end lost 1 base, and 12 bases lay between the germline ends. The CDR3 spans 15 residues. The germline V gene has CDR1 GTSNPN and CDR2 SVGIG (reference sequence).

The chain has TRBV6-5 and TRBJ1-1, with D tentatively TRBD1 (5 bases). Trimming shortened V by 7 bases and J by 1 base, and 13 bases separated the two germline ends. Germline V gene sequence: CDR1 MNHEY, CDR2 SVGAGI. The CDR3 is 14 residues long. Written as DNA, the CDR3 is TGTGCCAGCAAAGTCGACAGCGAGAACACTGAAGCTTTCTTT. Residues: CASKVDSENTEAFF.

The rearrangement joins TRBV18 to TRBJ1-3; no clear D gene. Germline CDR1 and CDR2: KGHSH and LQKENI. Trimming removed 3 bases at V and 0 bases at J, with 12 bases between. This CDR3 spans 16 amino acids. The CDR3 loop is CASSPRGVPSGNTIYF. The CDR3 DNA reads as TGTGCCAGCTCACCTCGTGGAGTCCCCTCTGGAAACACCATATATTTT.

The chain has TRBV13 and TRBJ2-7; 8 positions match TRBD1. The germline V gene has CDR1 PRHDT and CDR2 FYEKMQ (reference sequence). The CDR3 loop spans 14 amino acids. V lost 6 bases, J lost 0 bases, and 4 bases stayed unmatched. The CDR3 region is CASRVQGGSYEQYF. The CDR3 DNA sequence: TGTGCCAGCAGGGTACAGGGGGGCTCCTACGAGCAGTACTTC. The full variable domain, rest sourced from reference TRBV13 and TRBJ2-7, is AAGVIQSPRHLIKEKRETATLKCYPIPRHDTVYWYQQGPGQDPQFLISFYEKMQSDKGSIPDRFSAQQFSDYHSELNMSSLELGDSALYFCASRVQGGSYEQYFGPGTRLTVT.

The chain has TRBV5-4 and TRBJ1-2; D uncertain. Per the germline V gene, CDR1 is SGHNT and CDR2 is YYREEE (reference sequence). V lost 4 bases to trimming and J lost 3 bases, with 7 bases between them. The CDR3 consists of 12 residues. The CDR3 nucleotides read TGTGCCAGCAGCGGAGGACACTATGGCTACACCTTC. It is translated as CASSGGHYGYTF. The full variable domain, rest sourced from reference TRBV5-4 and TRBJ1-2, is ETGVTQSPTHLIKTRGQQVTLRCSSQSGHNTVSWYQQALGQGPQFIFQYYREEENGRGNFPPRFSGLQFPNYSSELNVNALELDDSALYLCASSGGHYGYTFGSGTRLTVV.

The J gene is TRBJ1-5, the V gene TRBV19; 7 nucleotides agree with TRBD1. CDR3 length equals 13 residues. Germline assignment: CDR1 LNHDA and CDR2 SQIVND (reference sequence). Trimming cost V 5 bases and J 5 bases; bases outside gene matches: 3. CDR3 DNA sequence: TGTGCCAGTAGTTCCGACAGGGATCAGCCCCAGCATTTT. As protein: CASSSDRDQPQHF.

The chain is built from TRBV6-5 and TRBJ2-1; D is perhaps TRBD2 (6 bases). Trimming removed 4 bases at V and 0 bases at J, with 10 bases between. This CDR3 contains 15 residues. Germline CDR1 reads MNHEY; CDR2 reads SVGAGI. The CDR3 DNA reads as TGTGCCAGCAGTTTCGGGGGAGACTCCTACAATGAGCAGTTCTTC. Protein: CASSFGGDSYNEQFF.

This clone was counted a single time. CDR3 sequence: CASSEPAAGELNEQFF. For the CDR3, the DNA is TGTGCCAGCAGTGAGCCAGCGGCGGGGGAGCTCAATGAGCAGTTCTTC. The chain employs TRBV2 and TRBJ2-1; 7 nucleotides align to TRBD2. The V and J ends lost 3 bases and 6 bases, in that order; junction bases with no gene match: 11. The CDR3 spans 16 residues. Germline loops: CDR1 SNHLY, CDR2 FYNNEI.

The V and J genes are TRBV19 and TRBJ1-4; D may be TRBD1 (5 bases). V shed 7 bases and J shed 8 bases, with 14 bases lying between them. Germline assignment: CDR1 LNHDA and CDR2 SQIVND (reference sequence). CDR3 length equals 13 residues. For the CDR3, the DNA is TGTGCCAGTAAGGGCAGGGAATTAGAAAAACTGTTTTTT. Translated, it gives CASKGRELEKLFF.

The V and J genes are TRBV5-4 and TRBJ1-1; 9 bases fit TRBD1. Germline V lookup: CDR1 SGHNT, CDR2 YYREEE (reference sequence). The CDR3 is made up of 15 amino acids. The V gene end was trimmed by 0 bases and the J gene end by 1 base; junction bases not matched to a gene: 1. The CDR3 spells CASSLGTGANTEAFF. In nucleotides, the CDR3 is TGTGCCAGCAGCTTGGGGACAGGGGCGAACACTGAAGCTTTCTTT.

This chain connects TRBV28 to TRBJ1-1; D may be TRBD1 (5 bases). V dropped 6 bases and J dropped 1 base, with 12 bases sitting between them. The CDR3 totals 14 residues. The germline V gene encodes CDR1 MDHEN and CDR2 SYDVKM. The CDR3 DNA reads TGTGCCAGCAGGTCCGGGGGACCGAACACTGAAGCTTTCTTT. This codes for CASRSGGPNTEAFF.

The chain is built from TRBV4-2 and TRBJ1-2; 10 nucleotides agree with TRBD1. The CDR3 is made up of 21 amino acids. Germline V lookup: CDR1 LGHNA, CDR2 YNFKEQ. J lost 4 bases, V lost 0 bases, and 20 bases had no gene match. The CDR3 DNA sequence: TGTGCCAGCAGCCAAGAGGAAGGGGACAGGGGTCGCCGTACGATTCCCTATGGCTACACCTTC. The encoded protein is CASSQEEGDRGRRTIPYGYTF.

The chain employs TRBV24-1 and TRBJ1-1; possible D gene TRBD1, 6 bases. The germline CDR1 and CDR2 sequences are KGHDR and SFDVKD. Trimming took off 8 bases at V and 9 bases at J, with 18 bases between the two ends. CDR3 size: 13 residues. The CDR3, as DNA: TGTGCCACCACTCCTCAGAGAACAGGGAAAGCTTTCTTT. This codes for CATTPQRTGKAFF.

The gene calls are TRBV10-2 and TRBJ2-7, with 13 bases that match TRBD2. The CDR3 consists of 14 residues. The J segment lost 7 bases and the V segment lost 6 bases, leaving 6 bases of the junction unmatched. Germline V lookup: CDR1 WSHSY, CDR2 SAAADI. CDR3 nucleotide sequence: TGCGCCAGCAGCCCGGGACTAGCGGGGCAGGAGCAGTACTTC. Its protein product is CASSPGLAGQEQYF.

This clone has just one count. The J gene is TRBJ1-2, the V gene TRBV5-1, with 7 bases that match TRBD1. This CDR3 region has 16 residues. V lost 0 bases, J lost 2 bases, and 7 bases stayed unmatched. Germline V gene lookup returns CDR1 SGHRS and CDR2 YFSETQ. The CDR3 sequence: CASSLGAGGLNYGYTF. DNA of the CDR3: TGCGCCAGCAGCTTGGGGGCAGGGGGATTGAACTATGGCTACACCTTC.

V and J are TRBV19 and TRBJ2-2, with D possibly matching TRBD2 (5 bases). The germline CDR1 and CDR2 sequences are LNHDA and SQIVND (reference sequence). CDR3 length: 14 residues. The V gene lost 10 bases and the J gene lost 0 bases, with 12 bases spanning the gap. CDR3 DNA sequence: TGTGCCACCTCGGGATCCGCGAACACCGGGGAGCTGTTTTTT. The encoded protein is CATSGSANTGELFF.